What follows are 30 T cell receptor beta chains derived from one specimen sequenced in a study of somatic mutations in cytotoxic T cells in rheumatoid arthritis. The repertoire was sequenced with immunoSEQ multiplex PCR; TCRdb's copy has only in-frame clones and lacks some. The data show over 10,000 clones, roughly four fifths seen once. Material: CD8+ T cells sorted from blood. Receptor source: a woman aged 55 to 70 in good health.

This clone came up once. This sequence joins TRBV7-9 and TRBJ2-7; no firm D call. The V end lost 7 bases, the J end lost 8 bases, and 21 bases lay between the germline ends. The germline V gene has CDR1 SEHNR and CDR2 FQNEAQ (reference sequence). The CDR3 extends over 14 amino acids. DNA of the CDR3: TGTGCCAGCACCCCCCCTGGTCTCTCAGATCAGCAGTACTTC. Translating it yields CASTPPGLSDQQYF.

This chain links TRBV10-2 with TRBJ2-2; TRBD1 aligns across 7 bases. CDR1 is WSHSY and CDR2 is SAAADI in the germline V gene. V trimming: 6 bases; J trimming: 4 bases; junction bases outside the gene matches: 5. This CDR3 region has 14 residues. As DNA, the CDR3 is TGCGCCAGCAGGGAAACAGGGGCCACCGGGGAGCTGTTTTTT. Its protein is CASRETGATGELFF.

V usage is TRBV9 and J usage is TRBJ2-1, with D possibly being TRBD2 (6 bases). The CDR3 has 15 amino acids. Germline CDR1 is SGDLS and CDR2 is YYNGEE. The ends were cut back, 3 bases at V and 5 bases at J, with 15 bases in the middle. The CDR3 sequence: CASSATGVTHNEQFF. CDR3 sequence (DNA): TGTGCCAGCAGCGCTACGGGGGTAACCCACAATGAGCAGTTCTTC. Variable domain in full (rest from reference TRBV9 and TRBJ2-1): DSGVTQTPKHLITATGQRVTLRCSPRSGDLSVYWYQQSLDQGLQFLIQYYNGEERAKGNILERFSAQQFPDLHSELNLSSLELGDSALYFCASSATGVTHNEQFFGPGTRLTVL.

The chain uses TRBV9 and TRBJ1-1; TRBD1 matches 9 bases. Trimming cost V 0 bases and J 2 bases; bases outside gene matches: 11. Germline V lookup: CDR1 SGDLS, CDR2 YYNGEE. The CDR3 is 18 amino acids. This CDR3 reads CASSVARDRADPNTEAFF. Written as DNA, the CDR3 is TGTGCCAGCAGCGTAGCTAGGGACAGGGCGGACCCAAACACTGAAGCTTTCTTT.

The chain couples TRBV2 to TRBJ1-5, with D unresolved. The CDR3 sequence is 13 residues long. The V end was cut by 0 bases, the J end by 7 bases, with 7 bases between. CDR1 and CDR2 from the germline V gene are SNHLY and FYNNEI. CDR3 sequence: CASSEAKQQPQHF. As DNA, the CDR3 is TGTGCCAGCAGTGAAGCAAAACAACAGCCCCAGCATTTT.

This chain connects TRBV5-4 to TRBJ2-1, with TRBD2 identical over 11 bases. CDR3 size: 12 residues. The J segment lost 13 bases and the V segment lost 3 bases, leaving 3 bases of the junction unmatched. Germline V gene sequence: CDR1 SGHNT, CDR2 YYREEE (reference sequence). The CDR3 DNA reads as TGTGCCAGCAGCTGGGGACTAGCGGAACAGTTCTTC. This gives the protein CASSWGLAEQFF.

The CDR3 coding sequence is TGTGCCAGCAGTGAGAGTAGCTCAGGGGCAAATGAGCAGTTCTTC. This encodes CASSESSSGANEQFF. The chain combines TRBV6-1 with TRBJ2-1, with D possibly TRBD1 on 6 matching bases. CDR1 MNHNS and CDR2 SASEGT come from the germline V gene. The V and J ends lost 3 bases and 7 bases respectively, with 16 bases between them. CDR3 length: 15 residues.

A few counts support this clone. The chain is built from TRBV6-1 and TRBJ2-7, with a weak D call TRBD2 (6 bases). In germline, CDR1 is MNHNS, CDR2 SASEGT. The CDR3 is made up of 11 amino acids. V was shortened by 3 bases and J by 6 bases, with 6 bases between the two germline ends. CDR3 nucleotides: TGTGCCAGCAGTGACGGGAGCGAGCAGTACGTC. The encoded protein is CASSDGSEQYV.

V is TRBV2 and J is TRBJ2-5; 10 bases are shared with TRBD2. The V and J ends lost 4 bases and 4 bases, in that order; junction bases with no gene match: 6. Germline values: CDR1 SNHLY, CDR2 FYNNEI. The CDR3 is 15 residues long. The CDR3 coding sequence is TGTGCCAGCAGTGCGCCCGGACTAGCGGCAGAGACCCAGTACTTC. Protein sequence: CASSAPGLAAETQYF.

In DNA form, the CDR3 reads TGTGCCAGCCTGGGACAGAGCTATGGCTACACCTTC. This codes for CASLGQSYGYTF. V gene TRBV6-1 combines with J gene TRBJ1-2; 7 positions agree with TRBD1. Germline lookup yields CDR1 MNHNS and CDR2 SASEGT. V gave up 8 bases and J gave up 4 bases; unmatched junction bases: 4. The CDR3 runs to 12 residues.

In this sample, this clone is hyperexpanded (1% or more). The sample contains more than one DNA sequence encoding this CDR3. The chain links TRBV30 to TRBJ1-3, with TRBD1 matching 9 bases. Germline CDR1 reads GTSNPN; CDR2 reads SVGIG (reference sequence). V dropped 6 bases and J dropped 2; count of bases not matched to a gene: 5. The CDR3 has 14 residues. CDR3 loop: CACMTGGTGNTIYF. The CDR3, as DNA: TGTGCCTGCATGACAGGGGGAACTGGAAACACCATATATTTT.

The chain uses TRBV21-1 and TRBJ1-6; the table's D call of TRBD1 was not tested on the DNA. TRBV21-1 has pseudogene status. CDR3 length: 12 residues. CDR3 in DNA: TGTGCCAGCAGCAAAGGGACAGCAGCCCTCCACTTT. It translates to CASSKGTAALHF.

The CDR3 DNA is TGCGCCAGCAGCTCGGACAGGGGCTTAGATACGCAGTATTTT. It codes for CASSSDRGLDTQYF. The V gene is TRBV5-1, the J gene TRBJ2-3; 9 bases are a match to TRBD1. This CDR3 has 14 residues. Germline values: CDR1 SGHRS, CDR2 YFSETQ. The V segment lost 3 bases and the J segment 5 bases; nucleotides outside the gene matches: 4.

The V and J genes are TRBV9 and TRBJ2-1; 7 bases line up with TRBD2. Unmatched junction bases numbered 9, after V lost 2 bases and J lost 7 bases. This CDR3 spans 15 amino acids. The germline V gene encodes CDR1 SGDLS and CDR2 YYNGEE. CDR3 sequence reads: CASSVAGVFGNEQFF. The CDR3 DNA is TGTGCCAGCAGCGTTGCGGGGGTATTCGGAAATGAGCAGTTCTTC.

This chain connects TRBV7-3 to TRBJ2-1; 11 nucleotides match TRBD2. The germline gives CDR1 SGHTA, CDR2 FQGTGA. The CDR3 is 17 amino acids. After removal of 0 bases from V and 5 bases from J, the junction contained 6 bases not matched to a gene. CDR3 nucleotide sequence: TGTGCCAGCAGCTTAACGGCGGGACTAGCGGAAAACAATGAGCAGTTCTTC. Protein: CASSLTAGLAENNEQFF.

The V and J genes are TRBV7-9 and TRBJ2-3; tentatively, D is TRBD2 (6 bases). The CDR3 consists of 17 residues. Trimming cost V 4 bases and J 6 bases, with 23 bases left between them. The germline V gene has CDR1 SEHNR and CDR2 FQNEAQ (reference sequence). CDR3 DNA sequence: TGTGCCAGCAGCTCGTACTTCGGGGGTGGAGTACCTGATACGCAGTATTTT. Encoded protein: CASSSYFGGGVPDTQYF. The entire variable domain, with the rest obtained from reference TRBV7-9 and TRBJ2-3, is as follows: DTGVSQNPRHKITKRGQNVTFRCDPISEHNRLYWYRQTLGQGPEFLTYFQNEAQLEKSRLLSDRFSAERPKGSFSTLEIQRTEQGDSAMYLCASSSYFGGGVPDTQYFGPGTRLTVL.

The chain recombines TRBV7-9 with TRBJ2-7, with TRBD1 matching 11 bases. CDR3 size: 14 residues. J lost 6 bases, V lost 4 bases, and 5 bases had no gene match. Per germline, CDR1 SEHNR and CDR2 FQNEAQ (reference sequence). CDR3 nucleotide sequence: TGTGCCAGCAGCTCCCGGGACAGGGGGGTCGAGCAGTACTTC. Its translation: CASSSRDRGVEQYF.

This chain uses TRBV28 with TRBJ1-5, with 8 bases that match TRBD1. V gave up 6 bases and J gave up 4 bases; unmatched junction bases: 5. This CDR3 comprises 14 residues. Looked up from germline, CDR1 is MDHEN and CDR2 is SYDVKM. The CDR3 region has the DNA TGTGCCAGCAGCCCGACAGGGGAGAATCAGCCCCAGCATTTT. As protein: CASSPTGENQPQHF. The whole variable domain, remainder taken from reference TRBV28 and TRBJ1-5, is DVKVTQSSRYLVKRTGEKVFLECVQDMDHENMFWYRQDPGLGLRLIYFSYDVKMKEKGDIPEGYSVSREKKERFSLILESASTNQTSMYLCASSPTGENQPQHFGDGTRLSIL.

This chain joins TRBV27 and TRBJ2-7; tentatively, D is TRBD1 (6 bases). The CDR3 sequence is 15 residues long. Per germline, CDR1 MNHEY and CDR2 SMNVEV (reference sequence). V was clipped by 1 base and J by 6 bases, with 16 bases between them. DNA of the CDR3: TGTGCCAGCAGTTTATACCCGGGACAAGGTATCGAGCAGTACTTC. Its protein product is CASSLYPGQGIEQYF.

In nucleotides, the CDR3 is TGTGCCAGCAGTTACGGGGGGGACTACGAGCAGTACTTC. It translates to CASSYGGDYEQYF. V gene TRBV28 combines with J gene TRBJ2-7, with 8 bases aligning to TRBD2. Germline V gives CDR1 MDHEN, CDR2 SYDVKM. The CDR3 totals 13 residues. Trimming cost V 4 bases and J 3 bases; bases outside gene matches: 2.

The V call is TRBV9, the J call TRBJ2-7; 7 nucleotides match TRBD1. Germline CDR1 is SGDLS and CDR2 is YYNGEE. J lost 5 bases, V lost 3 bases, and 8 bases had no gene match. The CDR3 contains 14 residues. In DNA form, the CDR3 reads TGTGCCAGCAGCGGCCGGGACAGCAGGAACGAGCAGTACTTC. It encodes CASSGRDSRNEQYF.

The chain recombines TRBV9 with TRBJ2-3; possibly TRBD2 for D (6 bases). The germline V and J ends were trimmed by 4 bases and 0 bases, with 12 bases remaining between them. This CDR3 has 15 amino acids. Germline loops: CDR1 SGDLS, CDR2 YYNGEE. The DNA of the CDR3 is TGTGCCAGCAGCAATGACGGGACTAGCACAGATACGCAGTATTTT. Its protein is CASSNDGTSTDTQYF.

The gene calls are TRBV6-5 and TRBJ2-5, with D possibly matching TRBD1 (6 bases). CDR3 length equals 13 residues. The ends were cut back, 2 bases at V and 5 bases at J, with 9 bases in the middle. Germline V gives CDR1 MNHEY, CDR2 SVGAGI. CDR3 bases: TGTGCCAGCAGTTACCGGGGACACGAGACCCAGTACTTC. Translated: CASSYRGHETQYF.

The chain carries TRBV11-2 and TRBJ1-1, with 9 bases identical to TRBD1. This CDR3 region has 15 residues. V lost 8 bases and J lost 2; bases outside the gene matches: 9. CDR1 and CDR2 from the germline V gene are SGHAT and FQNNGV. CDR3: CASLGDRVLNTEAFF. CDR3 nucleotide sequence: TGTGCCAGCTTGGGGGACAGGGTGCTTAACACTGAAGCTTTCTTT.

This chain uses TRBV9 with TRBJ2-1, with TRBD1 matching 7 bases. Trimming removed 0 bases from V and 6 bases from J; junction bases left unmatched: 9. CDR3 length: 16 amino acids. CDR1 is SGDLS, CDR2 YYNGEE, per germline. The CDR3 sequence is CASSVAGTAISNEQFF. The CDR3 DNA reads TGTGCCAGCAGCGTAGCCGGGACAGCCATAAGCAATGAGCAGTTCTTC.

This chain joins TRBV7-8 and TRBJ2-3; 8 bases match TRBD1. V was clipped by 5 bases and J by 2 bases; unmatched bases: 9. This CDR3 has 16 residues. Germline V lookup: CDR1 SGHVS, CDR2 FQNEAQ. The CDR3 DNA follows: TGTGCCAGCAGCCTAGGACAGGGAGGCCTCACAGATACGCAGTATTTT. Its translation: CASSLGQGGLTDTQYF.

The J gene is TRBJ2-2, the V gene TRBV2, with 11 bases identical to TRBD2. Trimming at V came to 10 bases and at J to 6 bases, leaving 4 bases not matched to a gene. CDR1 is SNHLY and CDR2 is FYNNEI in the germline V gene. This CDR3 has 13 residues. CDR3 region: CATGLAGSGELFF. In DNA, the CDR3 is TGTGCCACCGGACTAGCGGGCTCCGGGGAGCTGTTTTTT. The variable domain in full, with the rest retrieved from reference TRBV2 and TRBJ2-2, is EPEVTQTPSHQVTQMGQEVILRCVPISNHLYFYWYRQILGQKVEFLVSFYNNEISEKSEIFDDQFSVERPDGSNFTLKIRSTKLEDSAMYFCATGLAGSGELFFGEGSRLTVL.

This CDR3 reads CASSLALGSGANVLTF. CDR3 nucleotides: TGCGCCAGCAGCTTGGCCCTCGGCTCTGGGGCCAACGTCCTGACTTTC. V gene TRBV5-1 combines with J gene TRBJ2-6; no firm D call. Trimming removed 0 bases from V and 0 bases from J, with 7 bases in between. This CDR3 has 16 amino acids. Germline V lookup: CDR1 SGHRS, CDR2 YFSETQ.

The chain employs TRBV4-2 and TRBJ1-5; 9 positions match TRBD1. Germline trimming cut 5 bases from V and 6 bases from J; bases unmatched to any gene: 20. CDR1 and CDR2 from the germline V gene are LGHNA and YNFKEQ. CDR3 length equals 19 residues. The CDR3 is CASSKGILPGQGTLQPQHF. The CDR3 DNA is TGTGCCAGCAGCAAAGGCATCCTACCGGGACAGGGTACTCTTCAGCCCCAGCATTTT.

There are a few counts of this clone. This rearrangement joins TRBV7-8 to TRBJ1-5; the D is unclear. The length of the CDR3 is 17 residues. Trimming stripped 2 bases from V and 1 base from J, with 15 bases between. CDR1 is SGHVS, CDR2 FQNEAQ, per germline. In nucleotides, the CDR3 is TGTGCCAGCAGCTTAACGACATTGGCGAAAAGCAATCAGCCCCAGCATTTT. Translated, it gives CASSLTTLAKSNQPQHF.